Below are 24 T cell receptor beta chains sequenced from a single sample in a study of blood T cell repertoires in COVID-19 (TCRdb year 2020). The library came from the immunoSEQ multiplex PCR assay. TCRdb carries this immuneACCESS record with in-frame sequences only. Its versions omit some clonotypes, under half of them owing to an unresolved V gene in the studies checked, with the rest unexplained. This sample holds about 220,000 clones; under 90% were observed only once. The top ten constitute roughly 3.5% of the sample. Material: PBMCs or T cells enriched from blood (not recorded which). All receptors derive from a woman between 55 and 75 years old who had recovered from COVID-19.

This chain connects TRBV7-8 to TRBJ1-1; tentatively, D is TRBD1 (6 bases). Trimming removed 8 bases from V and 0 bases from J, with 19 bases in between. Germline V gives CDR1 SGHVS, CDR2 FQNEAQ. The CDR3 spans 16 residues. The CDR3 DNA reads TGTGCCAGCCGAAAACTCGCAGGGGCCATGAACACTGAAGCTTTCTTT. This encodes CASRKLAGAMNTEAFF.

This clone was found once. J is TRBJ2-1 and V is TRBV5-1; 8 bases match TRBD2. This CDR3 is 16 amino acids long. The germline V gene has CDR1 SGHRS and CDR2 YFSETQ. Trimming cost V 1 base and J 6 bases; bases outside gene matches: 9. Written as DNA, the CDR3 is TGCGCCAGCAGCTTGTTACTAGCGGCCCAAGGCAATGAGCAGTTCTTC. Amino acids: CASSLLLAAQGNEQFF.

This chain joins TRBV5-3 and TRBJ1-1, with 10 nucleotides matching TRBD1. TRBV5-3 belongs to the ORF category, with a function that is uncertain. The CDR3 is made up of 14 amino acids. V shed 6 bases and J 10 bases; nucleotides not matched to a gene: 12. The CDR3 DNA reads as TGTGCCAGAACCTGGACAGGGGGAATCAAACGAGCTTTCTTT. Translation gives CARTWTGGIKRAFF.

The chain carries TRBV7-2 and TRBJ2-3; 13 nucleotides line up with TRBD2. This CDR3 region has 16 residues. CDR1 and CDR2 from the germline V gene are SGHTA and FQGNSA. V shed 3 bases and J 1 base; nucleotides not matched to a gene: 1. Here the CDR3 DNA reads TGTGCCAGCAGCTTCGGGACTAGCGGGGGCACAGATACGCAGTATTTT. It codes for CASSFGTSGGTDTQYF.

The rearrangement uses TRBV2 and TRBJ1-1, with no clear D. The CDR3 is made up of 12 amino acids. The V end was cut by 5 bases, the J end by 8 bases, with 12 bases between. Germline CDR1 reads SNHLY; CDR2 reads FYNNEI. In DNA, the CDR3 is TGTGCCAGCAGTCCTGAGCGGACGGAAGCTTTCTTT. It codes for CASSPERTEAFF.

The chain joins TRBV12-5 to TRBJ1-3, with 8 positions matching TRBD1. The CDR3 length is 15 residues. The V gene end was trimmed by 7 bases and the J gene end by 2 bases; junction bases not matched to a gene: 7. CDR1 is LGHNT, CDR2 FRNRAP, per germline. CDR3 bases: TGTGCTAGTGCCACAGGGGGACAGCCTGGAAACACCATATATTTT. Encoded protein: CASATGGQPGNTIYF.

This clone was picked up one time. Other DNA sequences of this sample code for an identical CDR3. This rearrangement joins TRBV6-5 to TRBJ1-2; TRBD1 agrees at 9 bases. Germline CDR1 is MNHEY and CDR2 is SVGAGI. This CDR3 spans 14 amino acids. Trimming at V came to 6 bases and at J to 7 bases, leaving 9 bases not matched to a gene. The CDR3 protein is CASSQNRGPSGYTF. In nucleotides, the CDR3 is TGTGCCAGCAGCCAAAACAGGGGGCCGAGTGGCTACACCTTC.

This chain links TRBV29-1 with TRBJ2-7, with TRBD1 matching 11 bases. Germline V gives CDR1 SQVTM, CDR2 ANQGSEA. Trimming removed 7 bases from V and 3 bases from J; junction bases left unmatched: 5. This CDR3 is built from 13 residues. CDR3 nucleotide sequence: TGCAGCGCCAAGGGGACAGGGGGCTACGAGCAGTACTTC. This translates into CSAKGTGGYEQYF.

The chain combines TRBV18 with TRBJ1-4; D uncertain. This CDR3 has 15 amino acids. Germline CDR1 reads KGHSH; CDR2 reads LQKENI. Between the trimmed V and J ends, which lost 4 bases and 8 bases, there was a span of 17 bases. In nucleotides, the CDR3 is TGTGCCAGCTCACGAAACCCCCGAACTGAGGAAAAACTGTTTTTT. It translates to CASSRNPRTEEKLFF.

V is TRBV4-1 and J is TRBJ1-2, with 7 bases aligning to TRBD1. The J segment lost 0 bases and the V segment lost 4 bases, leaving 11 bases of the junction unmatched. CDR1 and CDR2 from the germline V gene are MGHRA and YSYEKL. The CDR3 sequence is 17 residues long. CDR3 sequence (DNA): TGCGCCAGCAGCCGCCCCCCGGGACAGCTCTCTAACTATGGCTACACCTTC. Protein: CASSRPPGQLSNYGYTF.

V is TRBV29-1 and J is TRBJ1-4; a weak D match, TRBD1 (6 bases). Looked up from germline, CDR1 is SQVTM and CDR2 is ANQGSEA. Deletions cut 1 base from V and 5 bases from J, with 14 bases between. The CDR3 runs 15 residues. CDR3 nucleotide sequence: TGCAGCGTTGAAGGATCGCCAGGGACAAATGAAAAACTGTTTTTT. It encodes CSVEGSPGTNEKLFF.

The CDR3 loop is CASSPGTGGAANYGYTF. Written as DNA, the CDR3 is TGTGCCAGCAGCCCCGGGACAGGGGGAGCGGCTAACTATGGCTACACCTTC. The chain links TRBV7-2 to TRBJ1-2; 11 bases are a match to TRBD1. The CDR3 runs to 17 residues. V lost 5 bases, J lost 0 bases, and 8 bases stayed unmatched. Germline V gene data show CDR1 as SGHTA and CDR2 as FQGNSA.

The chain links TRBV6-6 to TRBJ2-2; D remains unclear. Germline CDR1 MNHNY, CDR2 SVGAGI (reference sequence). V gave up 7 bases and J gave up 1 base, with 7 bases separating them. The CDR3 runs 13 residues. The CDR3 reads CASNRENTGELFF. The CDR3 nucleotides are TGTGCCAGCAATAGAGAGAACACCGGGGAGCTGTTTTTT.

The V gene is TRBV18, the J gene TRBJ2-7; 10 nucleotides line up with TRBD1. Germline V gene sequence: CDR1 KGHSH, CDR2 LQKENI. This CDR3 is built from 18 residues. The V gene end was trimmed by 0 bases and the J gene end by 2 bases; junction bases not matched to a gene: 10. The CDR3 reads CASSPPGQGLVRTYEQYF. CDR3 DNA: TGTGCCAGCTCACCACCGGGACAGGGGTTGGTTAGAACCTACGAGCAGTACTTC.

The chain employs TRBV19 and TRBJ1-2; 8 bases align to TRBD1. With V trimmed by 2 bases and J by 2 bases, 4 bases remained unmatched. CDR3 length equals 15 residues. Germline loops: CDR1 LNHDA, CDR2 SQIVND (reference sequence). The DNA for the CDR3 is TGTGCCAGTAGTATAAAACAGGGGGGCAACTATGGCTACACCTTC. Its translation: CASSIKQGGNYGYTF.

This clone was detected only a few times. The chain has TRBV18 and TRBJ1-1; maybe TRBD1 (6 bases). V gave up 6 bases and J gave up 5 bases, with 13 bases separating them. CDR1 is KGHSH, CDR2 LQKENI, per germline. The CDR3 spans 13 residues. CDR3 amino acids: CASSTGGQTEAFF. The DNA of the CDR3 is TGTGCCAGCTCCACGGGGGGGCAAACTGAAGCTTTCTTT.

The J gene is TRBJ2-1, the V gene TRBV6-1; D is unclear. Germline V gene lookup returns CDR1 MNHNS and CDR2 SASEGT. Trimming shortened V by 1 base and J by 0 bases, and 7 bases separated the two germline ends. This CDR3 is built from 15 residues. The CDR3 bases are TGTGCCAGCAGTGAAGATCCGGGCTCCTACAATGAGCAGTTCTTC. It yields the protein CASSEDPGSYNEQFF.

A single count supports this clone. The chain combines TRBV5-1 with TRBJ1-1; 10 bases fit TRBD1. The length of the CDR3 is 13 residues. The germline CDR1 and CDR2 sequences are SGHRS and YFSETQ. With 5 bases clipped from V and 3 bases from J, the junction kept 1 base outside the gene matches. CDR3 region: CASRGQGDTEAFF. The DNA of the CDR3 is TGCGCCAGCAGAGGACAGGGGGACACTGAAGCTTTCTTT.

This clone has more than one count but fewer than ten. The chain has TRBV9 and TRBJ1-4, with D possibly being TRBD1 (6 bases). V gave up 3 bases and J gave up 6 bases, with 15 bases separating them. The germline V gene encodes CDR1 SGDLS and CDR2 YYNGEE. The CDR3 spans 15 residues. CDR3 in amino acids: CASSGRPSGDEKLFF. Here the CDR3 DNA reads TGTGCCAGCAGCGGTAGGCCCTCAGGGGATGAAAAACTGTTTTTT.

The rearrangement joins TRBV5-1 to TRBJ2-2, with 8 bases fitting TRBD1. The CDR3 has 18 amino acids. The J segment lost 0 bases and the V segment lost 1 base, leaving 8 bases of the junction unmatched. CDR1 is SGHRS and CDR2 is YFSETQ in the germline V gene. The CDR3 loop is CASSLSGQGITNTGELFF. The CDR3 DNA reads as TGCGCCAGCAGCTTGTCTGGACAGGGTATTACGAACACCGGGGAGCTGTTTTTT.

This clone turned up a few times. This chain connects TRBV2 to TRBJ2-4; 15 nucleotides agree with TRBD2. Germline loops: CDR1 SNHLY, CDR2 FYNNEI. The V and J ends lost 6 bases and 1 base, in that order; junction bases with no gene match: 4. There are 17 residues in the CDR3. The CDR3 region is CASRGLAGGEAKNIQYF. The CDR3 bases are TGTGCCAGCAGGGGACTAGCGGGAGGAGAGGCCAAAAACATTCAGTACTTC.

V is TRBV5-8 and J is TRBJ2-1; 9 nucleotides align to TRBD1. Losses at the gene ends were 7 bases for V and 5 bases for J; bases not matched to a gene: 10. CDR1 is SGHTS and CDR2 is YDEGEE in the germline V gene. The length of the CDR3 is 15 residues. CDR3: CASASGTGFDNEQFF. CDR3 nucleotide sequence: TGTGCCAGCGCATCCGGGACAGGGTTTGACAATGAGCAGTTCTTC.

This chain joins TRBV5-1 and TRBJ1-1, with 9 bases lining up with TRBD1. V was pared by 7 bases and J by 1 base, with 11 bases of the junction left unmatched. The CDR3 covers 16 residues. Germline lookup yields CDR1 SGHRS and CDR2 YFSETQ. The CDR3 DNA sequence: TGCGCCAGCGTCTCCGGGACAGGGTATTCGAACACTGAAGCTTTCTTT. Protein sequence: CASVSGTGYSNTEAFF.

The rearrangement joins TRBV5-1 to TRBJ2-3; D gene uncertain. Per the germline V gene, CDR1 is SGHRS and CDR2 is YFSETQ. The CDR3 is 14 amino acids. V was cut by 0 bases and J by 3 bases, with 8 bases left in between. CDR3 protein: CASSLGTMTDTQYF. For the CDR3, the DNA is TGCGCCAGCAGCTTGGGTACTATGACAGATACGCAGTATTTT.